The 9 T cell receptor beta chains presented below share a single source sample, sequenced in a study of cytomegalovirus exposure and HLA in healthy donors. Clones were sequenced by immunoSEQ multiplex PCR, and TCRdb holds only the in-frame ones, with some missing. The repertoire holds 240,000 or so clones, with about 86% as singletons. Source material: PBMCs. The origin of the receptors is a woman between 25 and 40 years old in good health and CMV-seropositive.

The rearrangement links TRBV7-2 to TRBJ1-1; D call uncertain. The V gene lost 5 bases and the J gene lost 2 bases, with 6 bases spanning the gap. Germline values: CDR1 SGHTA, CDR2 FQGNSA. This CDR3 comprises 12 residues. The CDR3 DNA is TGTGCCAGCAGCCCCTTTAACACTGAAGCTTTCTTT. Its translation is CASSPFNTEAFF. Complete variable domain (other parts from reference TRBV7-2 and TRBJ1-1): GAGVSQSPSNKVTEKGKDVELRCDPISGHTALYWYRQSLGQGLEFLIYFQGNSAPDKSGLPSDRFSAERTGGSVSTLTIQRTQQEDSAVYLCASSPFNTEAFFGQGTRLTVV.

CDR3 nucleotide sequence: TGTGCCAGCACCAAAGGTCCCTGGGAAAGGGGTGAGCAGTTCTTC. Translated, it gives CASTKGPWERGEQFF. The chain uses TRBV11-3 and TRBJ2-1; D is perhaps TRBD1 (5 bases). Germline V gene lookup returns CDR1 SGHNT and CDR2 YENEEA. V lost 7 bases, J lost 9 bases, and 22 bases lay in between. The CDR3 is 15 amino acids.

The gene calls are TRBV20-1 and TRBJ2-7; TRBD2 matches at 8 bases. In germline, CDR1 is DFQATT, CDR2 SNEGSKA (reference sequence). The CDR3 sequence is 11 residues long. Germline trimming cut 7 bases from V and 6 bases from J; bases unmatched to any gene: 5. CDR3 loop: CSVLAGPEQYF. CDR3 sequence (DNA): TGCAGTGTTCTAGCGGGTCCCGAGCAGTACTTC.

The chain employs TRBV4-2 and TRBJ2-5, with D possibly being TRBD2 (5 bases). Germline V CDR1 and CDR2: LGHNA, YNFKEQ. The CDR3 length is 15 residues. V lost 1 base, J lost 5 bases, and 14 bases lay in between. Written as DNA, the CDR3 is TGTGCCAGCAGCCAAGCTGATGGGAGTTGGGAGACCCAGTACTTC. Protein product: CASSQADGSWETQYF.

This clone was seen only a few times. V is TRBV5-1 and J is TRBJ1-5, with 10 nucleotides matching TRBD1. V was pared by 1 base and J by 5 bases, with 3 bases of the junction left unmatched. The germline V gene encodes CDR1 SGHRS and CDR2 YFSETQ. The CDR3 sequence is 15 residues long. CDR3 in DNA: TGCGCCAGCAGCTTGACAGGGACAGGGGATCAGCCCCAGCATTTT. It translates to CASSLTGTGDQPQHF.

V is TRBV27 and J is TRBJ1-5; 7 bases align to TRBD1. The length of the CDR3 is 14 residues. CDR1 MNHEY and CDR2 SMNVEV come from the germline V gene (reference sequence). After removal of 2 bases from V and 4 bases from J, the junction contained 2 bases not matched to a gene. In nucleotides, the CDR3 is TGTGCCAGCAGTTTAGACAGGGTTAATCAGCCCCAGCATTTT. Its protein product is CASSLDRVNQPQHF.

The DNA of the CDR3 is TGTGCCAGCTCTTTCCCAGGGTCAGCCGCCTACGAGCAGTACTTC. Its protein is CASSFPGSAAYEQYF. This chain uses TRBV28 with TRBJ2-7, with D perhaps TRBD1 (5 bases). CDR3 length: 15 residues. Deletions cut 8 bases from V and 2 bases from J, with 19 bases between. Germline V gives CDR1 MDHEN, CDR2 SYDVKM.

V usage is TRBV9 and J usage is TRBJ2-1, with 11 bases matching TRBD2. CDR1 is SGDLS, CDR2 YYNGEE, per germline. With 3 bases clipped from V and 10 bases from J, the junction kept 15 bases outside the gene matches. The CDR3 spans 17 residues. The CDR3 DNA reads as TGTGCCAGCAGCGCAGAAATAGCGGGAGGGCCTTTAGGAGAGCAGTTCTTC. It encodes CASSAEIAGGPLGEQFF.

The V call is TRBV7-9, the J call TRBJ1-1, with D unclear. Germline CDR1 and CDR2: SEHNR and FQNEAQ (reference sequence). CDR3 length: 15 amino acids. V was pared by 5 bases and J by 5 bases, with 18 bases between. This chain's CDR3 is CASSRSTGSGTEAFF. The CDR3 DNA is TGTGCCAGCAGCCGTTCTACCGGATCCGGGACTGAAGCTTTCTTT.